A selection of T cell receptor beta chains follows, all from one sample in a study of tumor and adjacent non-tumor tissue in lung cancer. TCRdb fed the multiplex PCR reads into MiXCR, producing one record per CDR3 protein. This sample has 77,000 or so distinct CDR3 sequences, with 76% found just once. Sequencing was done on a sample of distant non-tumor lung tissue. The receptors come from a man aged 65 to 85 with non-small cell lung cancer. CDR3s leave out the opening cysteine and the closing phenylalanine or tryptophan.

V | CDR3
TRBV6-5 | ASKEGVNTVGF
TRBV6-1 | VSSISSFTQY
TRBV29-1 | SIAWTTRYTQY
TRBV28 | ASRLRLADDKQF
TRBV29-1 | SVAPYQSSGEGGYT
TRBV24-1 | ATSDTGQGRYNEQF
TRBV6-1 | ASSEDIWANVLT
TRBV10-2 | ASNKGELTDKQY
TRBV11-2 | TSSLSRLRRDEQF
TRBV2 | ASVPRNFNQQF
TRBV6-4 | ASSKDGLNTGELF
TRBV5-6 | ASSLRDNDRPYYGYT
TRBV29-1 | SVRGTGNYGYT
TRBV6-1 | ASSEVESSGKNIC
TRBV12-3/TRBV12-4 | ASSLQRRGWNYGYT
TRBV20-1 | NARGHQVNTEAF
TRBV19 | ASSMTGRGELF
TRBV10-3 | ATRQTYGYA
TRBV29-1 | SALLYLGPDNYGYT
TRBV29-1 | SVEWTTPYTQY
TRBV10-3 | AIRIEWGPLSGSQY
TRBV5-4 | ASSLGLLAGAGDTQY
TRBV11-2 | ASSQGIVGQETQY
TRBV28 | ASIPLKFAESTGELF
TRBV4-3 | ASSHLPGLDNDHF
TRBV29-1 | SAEDEIINEQF
TRBV20-1 | SASGLAGTRGDTQY
TRBV5-5 | ASSAPVTSGSDEQF
TRBV6-1 | LSSLETVNNEAF
TRBV12-3/TRBV12-4 | ASSKSGGADEQF
TRBV4-1 | VSSKKLAGEGDEQY